This T cell receptor beta chain came from a study of blood T cell repertoires in COVID-19. Study-wide background: Donors in the United States, Italy and Spain gave samples during acute or convalescent COVID-19.

Only in-frame clones appear in the TCRdb table, and some are missing; sequencing was by immunoSEQ multiplex PCR. The sample contains some 58,000 clones, about four fifths of which appear only once. CDR1 and CDR2 from the germline V gene are MNHEY and SVGAGI. The CDR3 has 16 amino acids. The V gene end was trimmed by 2 bases and the J gene end by 5 bases; junction bases not matched to a gene: 9. This clone was observed a single time. Source material: peripheral blood. The source is a human donor in a cohort sampled during active COVID-19. The chain couples TRBV6-5 to TRBJ2-3, with TRBD2 identical over 8 bases. The CDR3: CASSYSSGRGGDTQYF. CDR3 coding DNA: TGTGCCAGCAGTTACAGCAGCGGGAGAGGGGGAGATACGCAGTATTTT.